This TCR beta chain was obtained from a study of CD8 T cells in Susac syndrome. When the RNA was reverse transcribed, random hexamers were used with an input of about 0.5 to 1 ug. Via MiXCR, TCRdb re-called the immunoSEQ multiplex PCR reads, giving one row per CDR3 protein. The sample lists a few hundred thousand distinct CDR3 sequences, 80% to 95% occurring once. The sequencing sample was made of CD4+ T cells from PBMCs. The sequence was obtained from a human donor with multiple sclerosis.

The CDR3 DNA reads TGTGCCAGTAGTATTACTGGCGTCTCCTACGAGCAGTACTTC. Amino acids: CASSITGVSYEQYF. V gene TRBV19 combines with J gene TRBJ2-7, with no clear D. Trimming cost V 3 bases and J 0 bases, with 9 bases left between them. The CDR3 runs to 14 residues. CDR1 and CDR2 from the germline V gene are LNHDA and SQIVND (reference sequence).